What follows are 17 T cell receptor beta chains derived from one specimen sequenced in a study of blood T cell repertoires in COVID-19. Clones were read by immunoSEQ multiplex PCR, and TCRdb kept only the in-frame ones, dropping some. Among around 250,000 clones, around 86% were seen once, and the ten largest hold 12%. Specimen: peripheral blood. The receptors come from a man at least 80 years old with acute or convalescent COVID-19.

Worth noting for this clone: This sample also contains other DNA sequences that code for the same CDR3. J is TRBJ1-1 and V is TRBV12-3 or TRBV12-4, with D maybe TRBD1 (6 bases). This CDR3 is built from 13 residues. V was cut by 6 bases and J by 2 bases, with 10 bases left in between. The CDR3 reads CASRNRENTEAFF. The CDR3 bases are TGTGCCAGCAGAAACAGGGAAAACACTGAAGCTTTCTTT.

The gene calls are TRBV5-6 and TRBJ2-7; TRBD2 aligns across 7 bases. This CDR3 has 15 residues. With V trimmed by 7 bases and J by 3 bases, 13 bases remained unmatched. CDR1 and CDR2 from the germline V gene are SGHDT and YYEEEE. CDR3 in amino acids: CASLEAGSNFYEQYF. In DNA, the CDR3 is TGTGCCAGCCTGGAAGCGGGATCAAACTTCTACGAGCAGTACTTC.

The chain combines TRBV5-1 with TRBJ1-2; D unresolved. The CDR3 sequence is 13 residues long. V gave up 0 bases and J gave up 4 bases, with 7 bases separating them. Germline V CDR1 and CDR2: SGHRS, YFSETQ. This chain's CDR3 is CASSLDRFYGYTF. Written as DNA, the CDR3 is TGCGCCAGCAGCTTGGACAGATTCTATGGCTACACCTTC.

A single count supports this clone. This chain joins TRBV6-1 and TRBJ1-4; TRBD1 matches at 8 bases. Germline V gene lookup returns CDR1 MNHNS and CDR2 SASEGT. The ends lost 3 bases at V and 8 bases at J; junction bases unmatched: 8. CDR3 length equals 15 residues. The CDR3 spells CASSDYSGGGEKLFF. In DNA form, the CDR3 reads TGTGCCAGCAGTGATTATTCAGGGGGCGGAGAAAAACTGTTTTTT.

V is TRBV6-5 and J is TRBJ1-1, with D possibly matching TRBD1 (5 bases). This CDR3 is 12 amino acids long. Trimming left V 8 bases short and J 7 bases short, with 14 bases between. Germline CDR1 MNHEY, CDR2 SVGAGI. This CDR3 is CASSEGRLEAFF. CDR3 in DNA: TGTGCCAGCTCGGAGGGGCGACTTGAAGCTTTCTTT.

The chain combines TRBV29-1 with TRBJ1-1; 10 bases map to TRBD1. CDR3 length: 13 amino acids. The V and J ends lost 3 bases and 4 bases, in that order; junction bases with no gene match: 2. Per germline, CDR1 SQVTM and CDR2 ANQGSEA. CDR3 sequence reads: CSVEGQGITEAFF. DNA for the CDR3: TGCAGCGTTGAGGGACAGGGGATCACTGAAGCTTTCTTT.

The gene calls are TRBV12-3 or TRBV12-4 and TRBJ1-2, with 9 bases lining up with TRBD1. The CDR3 is 13 amino acids. With V trimmed by 5 bases and J by 7 bases, 5 bases remained unmatched. CDR3 nucleotides: TGTGCCAGCAGTGTACAGGGGGCGTCTGGCTACACCTTC. Its protein product is CASSVQGASGYTF.

The chain has TRBV10-3 and TRBJ1-1; a weak D match, TRBD1 (6 bases). CDR3 length: 14 amino acids. Trimming left V 9 bases short and J 0 bases short, with 14 bases between. In germline, CDR1 is ENHRY, CDR2 SYGVKD. The CDR3: CAMRGSAMNTEAFF. CDR3 DNA sequence: TGTGCCATGAGGGGGTCCGCGATGAACACTGAAGCTTTCTTT.

This chain links TRBV7-2 with TRBJ1-5; no definite D call. The ends were cut back, 1 base at V and 0 bases at J, with 7 bases in the middle. This CDR3 is 15 amino acids long. CDR1 and CDR2 (germline): SGHTA, FQGNSA. The chain's CDR3 is CASSLGAYSNQPQHF. CDR3 DNA: TGTGCCAGCAGCTTAGGGGCATATAGCAATCAGCCCCAGCATTTT. The whole variable domain, filled in from reference TRBV7-2 and TRBJ1-5, reads GAGVSQSPSNKVTEKGKDVELRCDPISGHTALYWYRQSLGQGLEFLIYFQGNSAPDKSGLPSDRFSAERTGGSVSTLTIQRTQQEDSAVYLCASSLGAYSNQPQHFGDGTRLSIL.

The genes are TRBV21-1 and TRBJ1-1. TRBV21-1 has pseudogene status. This CDR3 contains 15 residues. The CDR3 loop is CASSASGRDGTEAFF. In DNA, the CDR3 is TGTGCCAGCAGCGCCTCGGGGAGGGATGGTACTGAAGCTTTCTTT.

This sequence joins TRBV6-5 and TRBJ1-5, with D unresolved. CDR3 length: 13 residues. The ends were cut back, 4 bases at V and 0 bases at J, with 4 bases in the middle. Germline lookup yields CDR1 MNHEY and CDR2 SVGAGI. The CDR3 DNA is TGTGCCAGCAGTTCAGATAGCAATCAGCCCCAGCATTTT. Protein sequence: CASSSDSNQPQHF.

The genes are TRBV2 and TRBJ2-1; the D is unclear. The CDR3 contains 13 residues. Germline-derived CDR1 and CDR2 are SNHLY and FYNNEI. V was cut by 8 bases and J by 4 bases, with 12 bases left in between. CDR3 residues: CASQTVDYNEQFF. In DNA form, the CDR3 reads TGTGCCAGCCAAACAGTAGATTACAATGAGCAGTTCTTC.

This clone occurred once. The chain couples TRBV6-5 to TRBJ2-5, with 7 bases matching TRBD1. The germline V gene encodes CDR1 MNHEY and CDR2 SVGAGI. V shed 5 bases and J 5 bases; nucleotides not matched to a gene: 11. CDR3 length: 15 amino acids. In DNA form, the CDR3 reads TGTGCCAGCAGTACGAACCCCACAGGGGAGGAGACCCAGTACTTC. Encoded protein: CASSTNPTGEETQYF.

The chain links TRBV2 to TRBJ2-5, with 13 nucleotides matching TRBD2. The CDR3 is 15 amino acids. The V gene's germline CDR1 is SNHLY and CDR2 FYNNEI. V was pared by 8 bases and J by 1 base, with 4 bases of the junction left unmatched. The CDR3 loop reads CASVRLAGGQETQYF. In nucleotides, the CDR3 is TGTGCCAGCGTCAGACTAGCGGGGGGCCAAGAGACCCAGTACTTC.

The chain combines TRBV7-2 with TRBJ2-7; 9 bases align to TRBD1. V shed 5 bases and J 4 bases; nucleotides not matched to a gene: 9. The CDR3 covers 15 residues. CDR1 SGHTA and CDR2 FQGNSA come from the germline V gene. CDR3 region: CASSQKWTGVYEQYF. DNA of the CDR3: TGTGCCAGCAGCCAAAAATGGACAGGGGTGTACGAGCAGTACTTC.

The chain employs TRBV28 and TRBJ1-2, with 7 bases lining up with TRBD1. The germline V gene has CDR1 MDHEN and CDR2 SYDVKM. This CDR3 contains 15 residues. V lost 3 bases and J lost 4; bases outside the gene matches: 8. CDR3 in DNA: TGTGCCAGCAGTTTTATTTTGAGGACAGGCTATGGCTACACCTTC. Encoded protein: CASSFILRTGYGYTF.

The gene calls are TRBV5-4 and TRBJ1-2; 7 nucleotides align to TRBD1. This CDR3 is built from 13 residues. CDR1 SGHNT and CDR2 YYREEE come from the germline V gene (reference sequence). The V gene end was trimmed by 4 bases and the J gene end by 4 bases; junction bases not matched to a gene: 4. CDR3: CASSRQGGYGYTF. The CDR3 DNA follows: TGTGCCAGCAGCCGACAGGGCGGCTATGGCTACACCTTC.